The rows below give T cell receptor beta chains drawn from one sample of a study of T-cell reconstitution after alpha-beta-depleted transplantation in children. Each CDR3 protein is one row after TCRdb ran MiXCR on the PCR reads. This sample has under 450,000 distinct CDR3 sequences, with 15% to 20% found just once. The sequencing here drew on PBMCs, mostly from graft donor cells, taken 360 days after TCRalphabeta/CD19-depleted stem cell transplant. Receptor source: a boy younger than two who had a stem cell transplant for Wiskott-Aldrich syndrome, so the T cells may come from the graft donor. The CDR3 runs from the conserved cysteine through the conserved F or W. Fields, in order: CDR3 protein, CDR3 DNA, clone size, D gene, J gene, V gene. The D gene is left open where the match is weak. Only some rows state a clone size, as once, few, many or a class for expanded clones.

CDR3 protein: CASSINRLEDQPQHF
CDR3 DNA: TGTGCCAGTAGTATAAACCGCCTCGAGGATCAGCCCCAGCATTTT
clone size: few
D gene: .
J gene: TRBJ1-5
V gene: TRBV19

CDR3 protein: CSARGTVKGTEAFF
CDR3 DNA: TGCAGTGCTAGGGGGACAGTCAAGGGTACTGAAGCTTTCTTT
clone size: .
D gene: TRBD1
J gene: TRBJ1-1
V gene: TRBV20-1

CDR3 protein: CASSQDPPGGSYEQYF
CDR3 DNA: TGCGCCAGCAGCCAAGATCCTCCAGGGGGCAGTTACGAGCAGTACTTC
clone size: few
D gene: TRBD1
J gene: TRBJ2-7
V gene: TRBV4-1

CDR3 protein: CASSPGLGYEQYF
CDR3 DNA: TGTGCCAGCAGCCCCGGACTCGGCTACGAGCAGTACTTC
clone size: .
D gene: .
J gene: TRBJ2-7
V gene: TRBV5-6

CDR3 protein: CASRGQGALVTDTQYF
CDR3 DNA: TGTGCCAGCAGAGGACAGGGGGCCCTTGTCACAGATACGCAGTATTTT
clone size: many
D gene: TRBD1
J gene: TRBJ2-3
V gene: TRBV6-4

CDR3 protein: CASSQGPRENIQYF
CDR3 DNA: TGCGCCAGCAGCCAAGGCCCCCGCGAAAACATTCAGTACTTC
clone size: once
D gene: .
J gene: TRBJ2-4
V gene: TRBV4-3

CDR3 protein: CAISRRQGGRGTDTQYF
CDR3 DNA: TGTGCCATCAGCCGGAGACAGGGGGGTAGGGGCACAGATACGCAGTATTTT
clone size: few
D gene: TRBD1
J gene: TRBJ2-3
V gene: TRBV10-3

CDR3 protein: CAISESTKGRNTDTQYF
CDR3 DNA: TGTGCCATCAGTGAGTCGACGAAGGGGCGAAACACAGATACGCAGTATTTT
clone size: .
D gene: .
J gene: TRBJ2-3
V gene: TRBV10-3

CDR3 protein: CASSLAPWRGRGGELFF
CDR3 DNA: TGTGCCAGCAGCTTAGCCCCCTGGCGGGGCCGGGGCGGGGAGCTGTTTTTT
clone size: few
D gene: .
J gene: TRBJ2-2
V gene: TRBV7-2

CDR3 protein: CASSLVISGSNTGELFF
CDR3 DNA: TGTGCCAGCAGCTTAGTGATCTCGGGATCTAACACCGGGGAGCTGTTTTTT
clone size: .
D gene: .
J gene: TRBJ2-2
V gene: TRBV11-2

CDR3 protein: CASSVGRAGPSSYNEQFF
CDR3 DNA: TGTGCCAGCAGTGTGGGAAGGGCGGGGCCGAGCTCCTACAATGAGCAGTTCTTC
clone size: .
D gene: .
J gene: TRBJ2-1
V gene: TRBV23-1

CDR3 protein: CASKVPSGRQNEQFF
CDR3 DNA: TGTGCCAGCAAGGTCCCTAGCGGGAGGCAAAATGAGCAGTTCTTC
clone size: .
D gene: TRBD2
J gene: TRBJ2-1
V gene: TRBV2

CDR3 protein: CASGQGARTGELFF
CDR3 DNA: TGTGCCAGCGGACAGGGGGCGCGAACCGGGGAGCTGTTTTTT
clone size: .
D gene: TRBD1
J gene: TRBJ2-2
V gene: TRBV10-3

CDR3 protein: CASSQNRNTGELFF
CDR3 DNA: TGTGCCAGCAGCCAAAACAGGAACACCGGGGAGCTGTTTTTT
clone size: few
D gene: .
J gene: TRBJ2-2
V gene: TRBV3-1

CDR3 protein: CASRAMLREGGSSSYEQYF
CDR3 DNA: TGTGCCAGCAGGGCAATGCTTCGGGAGGGGGGATCCTCTTCCTACGAGCAGTACTTC
clone size: .
D gene: TRBD2
J gene: TRBJ2-7
V gene: TRBV11-2

CDR3 protein: CASSPRERDSPLHF
CDR3 DNA: TGCGCCAGCAGCCCCAGGGAGAGGGATTCACCCCTCCACTTT
clone size: .
D gene: .
J gene: TRBJ1-6
V gene: TRBV4-1

CDR3 protein: CASSIAGEQYF
CDR3 DNA: TGTGCCAGCAGCATAGCGGGCGAGCAGTACTTC
clone size: .
D gene: TRBD2
J gene: TRBJ2-7
V gene: TRBV11-3

CDR3 protein: CASSQMGRYNQPQHF
CDR3 DNA: TGTGCCAGCAGCCAAATGGGACGGTACAATCAGCCCCAGCATTTT
clone size: .
D gene: .
J gene: TRBJ1-5
V gene: TRBV7-2

CDR3 protein: CASRGDIFWATDTQYF
CDR3 DNA: TGTGCCAGCAGGGGGGATATTTTCTGGGCCACAGATACGCAGTATTTT
clone size: .
D gene: .
J gene: TRBJ2-3
V gene: TRBV5-5

CDR3 protein: CASSLRPGETGELFF
CDR3 DNA: TGTGCCAGCAGCTTAAGGCCAGGGGAGACCGGGGAGCTGTTTTTT
clone size: few
D gene: .
J gene: TRBJ2-2
V gene: TRBV7-9

CDR3 protein: CASSLVLAGGFDTGELFF
CDR3 DNA: TGTGCCAGCAGTTTGGTACTAGCGGGGGGGTTCGACACCGGGGAGCTGTTTTTT
clone size: .
D gene: TRBD2
J gene: TRBJ2-2
V gene: TRBV28

CDR3 protein: CASSLNGGASTDTQYF
CDR3 DNA: TGTGCCAGCAGCTTAAACGGGGGGGCTAGCACAGATACGCAGTATTTT
clone size: once
D gene: TRBD2
J gene: TRBJ2-3
V gene: TRBV7-2

CDR3 protein: CASSLSQGPPYEQYF
CDR3 DNA: TGTGCCAGCAGCTTATCCCAGGGGCCCCCCTACGAGCAGTACTTC
clone size: few
D gene: .
J gene: TRBJ2-7
V gene: TRBV7-8

CDR3 protein: CASSFGAQETQYF
CDR3 DNA: TGCGCCAGCAGCTTCGGGGCCCAAGAGACCCAGTACTTC
clone size: .
D gene: .
J gene: TRBJ2-5
V gene: TRBV5-1

CDR3 protein: CASRSYGLNTEAFF
CDR3 DNA: TGTGCCAGCAGGTCGTATGGCTTGAACACTGAAGCTTTCTTT
clone size: .
D gene: .
J gene: TRBJ1-1
V gene: TRBV12-3/TRBV12-4

CDR3 protein: CATSRDRWGIRNTEAFF
CDR3 DNA: TGTGCCACCAGCAGAGATCGTTGGGGGATAAGAAACACTGAAGCTTTCTTT
clone size: .
D gene: .
J gene: TRBJ1-1
V gene: TRBV15

CDR3 protein: CSARAPRLGRGSSYEQYF
CDR3 DNA: TGCAGTGCTAGAGCTCCGCGCTTGGGGCGGGGGAGCTCCTACGAGCAGTACTTC
clone size: few
D gene: TRBD2
J gene: TRBJ2-7
V gene: TRBV20-1

CDR3 protein: CATSSHPQGNEQFF
CDR3 DNA: TGTGCCACCAGCAGCCACCCCCAGGGCAATGAGCAGTTCTTC
clone size: .
D gene: .
J gene: TRBJ2-1
V gene: TRBV15

CDR3 protein: CASSLVALGETQYF
CDR3 DNA: TGTGCCAGCAGCTTAGTTGCCCTTGGGGAGACCCAGTACTTC
clone size: few
D gene: .
J gene: TRBJ2-5
V gene: TRBV11-2

CDR3 protein: CASSPRDRVSSGELFF
CDR3 DNA: TGCGCCAGCAGCCCCCGGGACAGGGTGTCGTCCGGGGAGCTGTTTTTT
clone size: .
D gene: TRBD1
J gene: TRBJ2-2
V gene: TRBV5-1

CDR3 protein: CASSLGDRPQETQYF
CDR3 DNA: TGTGCCAGCAGCTTAGGGGACAGGCCCCAAGAGACCCAGTACTTC
clone size: .
D gene: TRBD1
J gene: TRBJ2-5
V gene: TRBV7-9

CDR3 protein: CASSFLAGTPNTGELFF
CDR3 DNA: TGCGCCAGCAGCTTCCTCGCGGGGACCCCGAACACCGGGGAGCTGTTTTTT
clone size: .
D gene: .
J gene: TRBJ2-2
V gene: TRBV5-1

CDR3 protein: CSARGKGETQYF
CDR3 DNA: TGCAGTGCTAGGGGGAAGGGAGAGACCCAGTACTTC
clone size: .
D gene: .
J gene: TRBJ2-5
V gene: TRBV20-1

CDR3 protein: CASTAGAHNEQYF
CDR3 DNA: TGTGCCAGCACTGCAGGGGCCCACAACGAGCAGTACTTC
clone size: .
D gene: .
J gene: TRBJ2-7
V gene: TRBV3-1

CDR3 protein: CASSPTSGRAPDTQYF
CDR3 DNA: TGTGCCAGCAGCCCCACTAGCGGGAGGGCCCCAGATACGCAGTATTTT
clone size: .
D gene: TRBD2
J gene: TRBJ2-3
V gene: TRBV6-1

CDR3 protein: CASLVSGGNTGELFF
CDR3 DNA: TGTGCCAGCCTCGTTAGCGGGGGGAACACCGGGGAGCTGTTTTTT
clone size: .
D gene: TRBD2
J gene: TRBJ2-2
V gene: TRBV28

CDR3 protein: CASSLVGQGLSDTQYF
CDR3 DNA: TGCGCCAGCAGCTTGGTAGGACAGGGTTTATCAGATACGCAGTATTTT
clone size: .
D gene: TRBD1
J gene: TRBJ2-3
V gene: TRBV5-1

CDR3 protein: CASSPLDGNQPQHF
CDR3 DNA: TGTGCCAGCTCACCCCTGGACGGCAATCAGCCCCAGCATTTT
clone size: .
D gene: .
J gene: TRBJ1-5
V gene: TRBV18

CDR3 protein: CASSFGTGQLSNQPQHF
CDR3 DNA: TGTGCCAGCAGTTTTGGCACTGGACAGCTGAGCAATCAGCCCCAGCATTTT
clone size: .
D gene: .
J gene: TRBJ1-5
V gene: TRBV6-5

CDR3 protein: CASSVGTSGSVKTQHF
CDR3 DNA: TGTGCCAGCAGCGTAGGGACTAGCGGGAGCGTCAAGACCCAGCACTTC
clone size: .
D gene: TRBD2
J gene: TRBJ2-5
V gene: TRBV9

CDR3 protein: CSGSTWDTEAFF
CDR3 DNA: TGCAGCGGAAGTACCTGGGACACTGAAGCTTTCTTT
clone size: .
D gene: .
J gene: TRBJ1-1
V gene: TRBV29-1

CDR3 protein: CASSLRAETQYF
CDR3 DNA: TGTGCCAGCAGTTTAAGGGCAGAGACCCAGTACTTC
clone size: many
D gene: .
J gene: TRBJ2-5
V gene: TRBV2

CDR3 protein: CASSLAERSGGLTDTQYF
CDR3 DNA: TGTGCCAGCAGCTTAGCGGAGAGGTCAGGGGGCCTCACAGATACGCAGTATTTT
clone size: .
D gene: TRBD1
J gene: TRBJ2-3
V gene: TRBV7-2

CDR3 protein: CASSSVLAGGSDTQYF
CDR3 DNA: TGTGCCAGCAGCTCCGTACTAGCGGGAGGTTCGGATACGCAGTATTTT
clone size: .
D gene: TRBD2
J gene: TRBJ2-3
V gene: TRBV7-8

CDR3 protein: CASSLGPHGEQFF
CDR3 DNA: TGTGCCAGCAGCTTGGGCCCCCACGGCGAGCAGTTCTTC
clone size: .
D gene: .
J gene: TRBJ2-1
V gene: TRBV5-6

CDR3 protein: CAISGGSTSSYEQYF
CDR3 DNA: TGTGCCATCAGTGGGGGCTCAACGAGCTCCTACGAGCAGTACTTC
clone size: few
D gene: .
J gene: TRBJ2-7
V gene: TRBV10-3

CDR3 protein: CASSPVQFYGYTF
CDR3 DNA: TGTGCCAGCAGCCCCGTACAGTTCTATGGCTACACCTTC
clone size: few
D gene: .
J gene: TRBJ1-2
V gene: TRBV12-3/TRBV12-4

CDR3 protein: CASSRRQGRSSGIAEQYF
CDR3 DNA: TGTGCCAGCAGCCGAAGACAGGGGAGGAGTAGCGGGATTGCCGAGCAGTACTTC
clone size: few
D gene: .
J gene: TRBJ2-7
V gene: TRBV6-1

CDR3 protein: CASSLEVGLSETQYF
CDR3 DNA: TGCGCCAGCAGCTTGGAGGTGGGGCTATCGGAGACCCAGTACTTC
clone size: .
D gene: .
J gene: TRBJ2-5
V gene: TRBV5-1

CDR3 protein: CAIRGPGENSPLHF
CDR3 DNA: TGTGCCATCAGGGGTCCGGGGGAAAATTCACCCCTCCACTTT
clone size: .
D gene: .
J gene: TRBJ1-6
V gene: TRBV10-3

CDR3 protein: CASSIGLAGPYEQYF
CDR3 DNA: TGTGCCAGCAGTATTGGACTAGCGGGACCCTACGAGCAGTACTTC
clone size: many
D gene: TRBD2
J gene: TRBJ2-7
V gene: TRBV12-3/TRBV12-4

CDR3 protein: CASSGGQGAYEQYF
CDR3 DNA: TGTGCCAGCAGCGGGGGGCAGGGAGCCTACGAGCAGTACTTC
clone size: few
D gene: .
J gene: TRBJ2-7
V gene: TRBV3-1

CDR3 protein: CASSQSRAGETQYF
CDR3 DNA: TGTGCCAGCAGCCAAAGTAGGGCGGGCGAGACCCAGTACTTC
clone size: few
D gene: .
J gene: TRBJ2-5
V gene: TRBV4-2

CDR3 protein: CATLRRGNEQFF
CDR3 DNA: TGTGCCACTCTGCGCCGGGGGAATGAGCAGTTCTTC
clone size: few
D gene: .
J gene: TRBJ2-1
V gene: TRBV2

CDR3 protein: CASSRASSGTTSYEQYF
CDR3 DNA: TGTGCCAGCAGCCGGGCGTCCTCAGGGACTACCTCCTACGAGCAGTACTTC
clone size: .
D gene: .
J gene: TRBJ2-7
V gene: TRBV21-1

CDR3 protein: CASGVLRKNTEAFF
CDR3 DNA: TGTGCCAGCGGAGTCTTGAGGAAGAACACTGAAGCTTTCTTT
clone size: .
D gene: .
J gene: TRBJ1-1
V gene: TRBV2

CDR3 protein: CSASRSKPYNEQFF
CDR3 DNA: TGCAGTGCTAGCCGGAGTAAACCTTACAATGAGCAGTTCTTC
clone size: few
D gene: .
J gene: TRBJ2-1
V gene: TRBV20-1

CDR3 protein: CSARDRTGGASPLHF
CDR3 DNA: TGCAGTGCTAGAGACCGGACAGGGGGCGCGTCACCCCTCCACTTT
clone size: .
D gene: TRBD1
J gene: TRBJ1-6
V gene: TRBV20-1

CDR3 protein: CASSKGLAGFEQFF
CDR3 DNA: TGTGCCAGCAGCAAGGGACTAGCGGGGTTTGAGCAGTTCTTC
clone size: .
D gene: TRBD2
J gene: TRBJ2-1
V gene: TRBV5-6